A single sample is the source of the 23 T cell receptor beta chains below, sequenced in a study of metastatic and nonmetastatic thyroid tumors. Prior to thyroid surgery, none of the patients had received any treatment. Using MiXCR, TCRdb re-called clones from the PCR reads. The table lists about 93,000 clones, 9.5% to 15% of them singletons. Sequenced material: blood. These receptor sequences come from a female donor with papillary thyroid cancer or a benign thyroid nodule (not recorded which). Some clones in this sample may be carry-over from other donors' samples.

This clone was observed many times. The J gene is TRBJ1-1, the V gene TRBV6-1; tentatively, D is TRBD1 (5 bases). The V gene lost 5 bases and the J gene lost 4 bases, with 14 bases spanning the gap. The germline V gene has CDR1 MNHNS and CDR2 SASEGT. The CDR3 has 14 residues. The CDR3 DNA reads TGTGCCAGCAGTATTTACTCAGGGATCACTGAAGCTTTCTTT. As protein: CASSIYSGITEAFF.

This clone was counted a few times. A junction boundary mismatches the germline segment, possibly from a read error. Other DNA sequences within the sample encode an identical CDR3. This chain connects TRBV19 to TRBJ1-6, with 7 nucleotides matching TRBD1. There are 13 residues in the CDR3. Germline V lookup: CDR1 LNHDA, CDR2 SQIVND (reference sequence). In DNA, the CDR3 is TGTGCAAGTACACCGACAGGGAGTTCACCCCTCCACTTT. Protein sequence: CASTPTGSSPLHF.

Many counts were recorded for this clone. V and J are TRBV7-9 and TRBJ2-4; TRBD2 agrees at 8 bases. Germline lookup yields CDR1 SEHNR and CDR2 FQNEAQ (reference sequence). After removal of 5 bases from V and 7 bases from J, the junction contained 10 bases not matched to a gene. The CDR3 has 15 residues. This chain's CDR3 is CASSPRGGRVNIQYF. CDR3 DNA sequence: TGTGCCAGCAGCCCCCGGGGGGGGAGGGTTAACATTCAGTACTTC.

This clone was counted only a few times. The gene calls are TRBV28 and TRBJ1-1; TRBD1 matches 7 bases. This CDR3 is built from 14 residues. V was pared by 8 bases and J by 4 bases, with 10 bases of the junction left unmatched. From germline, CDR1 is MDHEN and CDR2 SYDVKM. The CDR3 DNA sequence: TGTGCCAGCGGTTCGACAGGGACGATCACTGAAGCTTTCTTT. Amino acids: CASGSTGTITEAFF.

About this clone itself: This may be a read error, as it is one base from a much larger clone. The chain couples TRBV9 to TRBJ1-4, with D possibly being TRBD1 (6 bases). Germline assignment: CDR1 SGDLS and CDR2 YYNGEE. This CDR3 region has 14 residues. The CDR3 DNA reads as TGTGCCATCAGCCTTGGGACACCCGGGGATATCCTGTTTTTT. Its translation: CAISLGTPGDILFF.

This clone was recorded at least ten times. CDR3 loop: CSASASGISSYEQYF. The CDR3 coding sequence is TGCAGTGCTAGCGCTAGCGGGATTTCCTCCTACGAGCAGTACTTC. The rearrangement joins TRBV20-1 to TRBJ2-7, with 9 bases that match TRBD2. This CDR3 has 15 amino acids. CDR1 and CDR2 (germline): DFQATT, SNEGSKA (reference sequence). Unmatched junction bases numbered 6, after V lost 3 bases and J lost 0 bases.

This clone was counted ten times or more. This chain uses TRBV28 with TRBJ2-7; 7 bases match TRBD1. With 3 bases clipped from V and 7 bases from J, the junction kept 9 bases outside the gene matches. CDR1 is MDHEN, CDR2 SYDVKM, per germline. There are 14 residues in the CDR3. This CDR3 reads CASSFQGVRREQYF. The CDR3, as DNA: TGTGCCAGCAGTTTCCAGGGGGTCCGGAGGGAGCAGTACTTC. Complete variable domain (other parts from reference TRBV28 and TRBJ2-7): DVKVTQSSRYLVKRTGEKVFLECVQDMDHENMFWYRQDPGLGLRLIYFSYDVKMKEKGDIPEGYSVSREKKERFSLILESASTNQTSMYLCASSFQGVRREQYFGPGTRLTVT.

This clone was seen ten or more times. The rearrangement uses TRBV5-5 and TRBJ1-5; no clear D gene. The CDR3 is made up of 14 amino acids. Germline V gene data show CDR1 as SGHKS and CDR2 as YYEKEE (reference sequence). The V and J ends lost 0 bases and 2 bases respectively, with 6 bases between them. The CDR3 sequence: CASSLERGNQPQHF. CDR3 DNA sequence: TGTGCCAGCAGCTTGGAGAGGGGCAATCAGCCCCAGCATTTT.

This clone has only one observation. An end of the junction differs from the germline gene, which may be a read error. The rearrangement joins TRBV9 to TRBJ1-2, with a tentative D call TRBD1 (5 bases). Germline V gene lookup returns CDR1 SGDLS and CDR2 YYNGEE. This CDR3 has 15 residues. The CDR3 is CASSQRVGLDYGYNF. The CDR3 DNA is TGTGCCAGCAGCCAGCGGGTGGGGCTGGACTATGGCTACAACTTC.

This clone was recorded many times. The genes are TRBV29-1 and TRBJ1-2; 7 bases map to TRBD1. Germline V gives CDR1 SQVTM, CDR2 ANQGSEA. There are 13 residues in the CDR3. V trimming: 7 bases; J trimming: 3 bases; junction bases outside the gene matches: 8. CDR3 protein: CSASNRGDYGYTF. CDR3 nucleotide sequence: TGCAGCGCATCGAACAGGGGCGACTATGGCTACACCTTC.

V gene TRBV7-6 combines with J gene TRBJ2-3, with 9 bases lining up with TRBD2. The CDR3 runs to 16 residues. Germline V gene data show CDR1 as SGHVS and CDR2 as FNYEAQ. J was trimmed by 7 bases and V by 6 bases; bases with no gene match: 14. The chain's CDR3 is CASSLSSSGKRNTQYF. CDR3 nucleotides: TGTGCCAGCAGTTTATCCTCTAGCGGGAAAAGAAATACGCAGTATTTT.

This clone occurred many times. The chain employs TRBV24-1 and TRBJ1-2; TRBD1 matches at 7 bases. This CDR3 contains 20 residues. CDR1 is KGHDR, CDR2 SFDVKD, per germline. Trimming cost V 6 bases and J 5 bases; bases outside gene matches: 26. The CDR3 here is CATSNLRPPPPDREFYGYTF. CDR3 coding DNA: TGTGCCACCAGTAACCTAAGACCCCCCCCCCCCGACAGGGAATTTTATGGCTACACCTTC.

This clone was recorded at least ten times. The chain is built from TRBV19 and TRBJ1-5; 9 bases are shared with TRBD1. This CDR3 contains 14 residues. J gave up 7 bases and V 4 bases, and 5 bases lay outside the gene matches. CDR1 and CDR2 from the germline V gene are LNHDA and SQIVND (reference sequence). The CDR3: CASSTGTGQQPQHF. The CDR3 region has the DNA TGTGCCAGTAGTACAGGGACAGGGCAACAGCCCCAGCATTTT.

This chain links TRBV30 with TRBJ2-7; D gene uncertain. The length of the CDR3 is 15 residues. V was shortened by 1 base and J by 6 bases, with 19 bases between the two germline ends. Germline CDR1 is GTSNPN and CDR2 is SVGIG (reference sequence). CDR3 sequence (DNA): TGTGCCTGGAGTGCACCCCTGAGAAGTTTAGGCGAGCAGTACTTC. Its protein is CAWSAPLRSLGEQYF.

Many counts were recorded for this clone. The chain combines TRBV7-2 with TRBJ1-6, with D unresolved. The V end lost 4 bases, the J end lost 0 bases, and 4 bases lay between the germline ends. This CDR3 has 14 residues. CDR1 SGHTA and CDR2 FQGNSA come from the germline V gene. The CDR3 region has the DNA TGTGCCAGCAGCTACAGCTCCTATAATTCACCCCTCCACTTT. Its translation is CASSYSSYNSPLHF.

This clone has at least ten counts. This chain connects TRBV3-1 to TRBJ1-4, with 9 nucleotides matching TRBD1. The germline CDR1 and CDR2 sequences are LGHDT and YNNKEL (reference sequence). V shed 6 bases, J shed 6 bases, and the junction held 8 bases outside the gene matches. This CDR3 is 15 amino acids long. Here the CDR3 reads CASSPGTGKYEKLFF. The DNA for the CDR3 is TGTGCCAGCAGTCCCGGGACAGGGAAATATGAAAAACTGTTTTTT.

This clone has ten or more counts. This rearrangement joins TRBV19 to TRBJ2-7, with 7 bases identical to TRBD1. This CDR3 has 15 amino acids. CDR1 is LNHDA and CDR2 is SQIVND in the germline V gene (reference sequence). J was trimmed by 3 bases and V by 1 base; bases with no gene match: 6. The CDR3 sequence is CASSIAGTDHYEQYF. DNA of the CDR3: TGTGCCAGTAGTATAGCCGGGACAGATCACTACGAGCAGTACTTC. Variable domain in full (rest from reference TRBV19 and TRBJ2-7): DGGITQSPKYLFRKEGQNVTLSCEQNLNHDAMYWYRQDPGQGLRLIYYSQIVNDFQKGDIAEGYSVSREKKESFPLTVTSAQKNPTAFYLCASSIAGTDHYEQYFGPGTRLTVT.

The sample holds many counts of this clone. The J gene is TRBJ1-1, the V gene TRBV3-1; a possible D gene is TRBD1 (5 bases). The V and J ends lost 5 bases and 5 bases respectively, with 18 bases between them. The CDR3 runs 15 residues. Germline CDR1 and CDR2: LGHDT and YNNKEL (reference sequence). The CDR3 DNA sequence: TGTGCCAGCAGCGTTACGGGCTTAAAGGGGACTGAAGCTTTCTTT. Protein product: CASSVTGLKGTEAFF.

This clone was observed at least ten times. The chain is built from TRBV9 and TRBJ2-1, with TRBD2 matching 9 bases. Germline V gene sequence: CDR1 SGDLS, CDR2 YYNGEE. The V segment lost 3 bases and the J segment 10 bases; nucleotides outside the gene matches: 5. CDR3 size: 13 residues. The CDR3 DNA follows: TGTGCCAGCAGCGAGACTAGCGGCACAGAGCAGTTCTTC. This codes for CASSETSGTEQFF.

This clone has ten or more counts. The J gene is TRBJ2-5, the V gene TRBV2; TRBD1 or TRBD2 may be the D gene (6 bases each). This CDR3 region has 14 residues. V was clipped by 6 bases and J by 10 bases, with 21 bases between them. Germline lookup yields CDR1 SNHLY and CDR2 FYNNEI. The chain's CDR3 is CASRRDRRSGDQYF. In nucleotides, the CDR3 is TGTGCCAGCAGGCGCGACAGGCGGTCGGGGGACCAGTACTTC. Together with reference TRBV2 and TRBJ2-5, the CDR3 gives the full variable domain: EPEVTQTPSHQVTQMGQEVILRCVPISNHLYFYWYRQILGQKVEFLVSFYNNEISEKSEIFDDQFSVERPDGSNFTLKIRSTKLEDSAMYFCASRRDRRSGDQYFGPGTRLLVL.

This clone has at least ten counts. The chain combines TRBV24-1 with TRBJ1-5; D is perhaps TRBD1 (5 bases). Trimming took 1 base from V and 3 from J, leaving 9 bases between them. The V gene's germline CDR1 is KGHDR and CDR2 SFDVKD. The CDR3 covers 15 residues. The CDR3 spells CATSDFAGNNQPQHF. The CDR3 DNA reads TGTGCCACCAGTGATTTTGCAGGGAACAATCAGCCCCAGCATTTT.

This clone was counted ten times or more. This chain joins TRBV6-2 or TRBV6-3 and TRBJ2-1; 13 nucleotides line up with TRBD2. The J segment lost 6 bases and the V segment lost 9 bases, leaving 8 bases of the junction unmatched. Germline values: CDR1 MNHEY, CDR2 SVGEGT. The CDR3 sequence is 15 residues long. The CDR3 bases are TGTGCCAGTCAACTAGCGGGAGGGAGGGTCAATGAGCAGTTCTTC. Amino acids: CASQLAGGRVNEQFF.

The CDR3, as DNA: TGCAGTGCTAGTGCGTTTGCGCGTACCTCCTACGAGCAGTACTTC. Its protein product is CSASAFARTSYEQYF. This rearrangement joins TRBV20-1 to TRBJ2-7; D uncertain. The CDR3 consists of 15 residues. V was shortened by 3 bases and J by 0 bases, with 15 bases between the two germline ends. CDR1 and CDR2 from the germline V gene are DFQATT and SNEGSKA (reference sequence).